The clone carrying this T cell receptor (beta chain) has a count of ten or more. Its antigen is still unknown. Through a sample-barcoded 5' primer and a J-beta primer mix, a second PCR was run for roughly 7 to 11 cycles. One entry per CDR3 protein results from TCRdb running MiXCR on the 5' RACE reads. The sample yields approximately 700,000 distinct CDR3 sequences, about 30% seen once. Isolated per sample were at least 6.5 million PBMCs. The sample belongs to a study of blood T cells in healthy people across ages. Overall study results and limits: Changes in expanded clonotypes were possibly confounded, as the CMV status of donors was unknown. The study regarded diversity estimates from one million T cells as underestimates. Unsorted PBMC material precluded a definitive naive versus antigen-experienced comparison.

The sequencing input was blood. This receptor was obtained from a woman older than 75 in good health.

CDR3 region: CASSLAGGLGEQYF. CDR3 in DNA: TGTGCCAGCAGCTTAGCGGGGGGGCTAGGGGAGCAGTACTTC. The V and J genes are TRBV7-9 and TRBJ2-7; a possible D gene is TRBD2 (7 bases). Germline V CDR1 and CDR2: SEHNR, FQNEAQ (reference sequence). The CDR3 loop spans 14 amino acids. V was pared by 0 bases and J by 7 bases, with 13 bases between. Looking up the rest from reference TRBV7-9 and TRBJ2-7 gives the full variable domain: DTGVSQNPRHKITKRGQNVTFRCDPISEHNRLYWYRQTLGQGPEFLTYFQNEAQLEKSRLLSDRFSAERPKGSFSTLEIQRTEQGDSAMYLCASSLAGGLGEQYFGPGTRLTVT.